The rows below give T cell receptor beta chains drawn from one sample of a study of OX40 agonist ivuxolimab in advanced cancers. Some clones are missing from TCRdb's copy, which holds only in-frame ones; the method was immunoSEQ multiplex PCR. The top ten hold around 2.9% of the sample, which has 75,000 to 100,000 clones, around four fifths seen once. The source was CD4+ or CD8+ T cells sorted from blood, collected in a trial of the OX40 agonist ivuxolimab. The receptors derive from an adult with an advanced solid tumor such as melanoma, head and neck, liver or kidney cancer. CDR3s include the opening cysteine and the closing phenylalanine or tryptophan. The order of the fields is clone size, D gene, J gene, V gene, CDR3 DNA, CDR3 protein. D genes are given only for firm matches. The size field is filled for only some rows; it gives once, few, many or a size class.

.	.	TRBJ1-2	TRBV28	TGTGCCAGCAGTCCGCCTATCTGGGACGGGCACTATGGCTACACCTTC	CASSPPIWDGHYGYTF
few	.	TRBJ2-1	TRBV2	TGTGCCAGCAGCGCCTCAGGGTACAATGAGCAGTTCTTC	CASSASGYNEQFF
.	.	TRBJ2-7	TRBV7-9	TGTGCCAGCAGCTTAGCAGGGTCCACCTACGAGCAGTACTTC	CASSLAGSTYEQYF
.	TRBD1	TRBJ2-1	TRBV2	TGTGCCAGCAGTGGACAGGGTGGTGGCAATGAGCAGTTCTTC	CASSGQGGGNEQFF
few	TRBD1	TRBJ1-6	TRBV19	TGTGCCAGTTTGGGACAGTATAATTCACCCCTCCACTTT	CASLGQYNSPLHF
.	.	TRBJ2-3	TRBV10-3	TGTGCCATAGGTGGGTCAGGGGCATCGCAGTATTTT	CAIGGSGASQYF
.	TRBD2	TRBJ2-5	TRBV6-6	TGTGCCAGCAGTGCTGTCGAGGGGGCGGGAGGGGAGACCCAGTACTTC	CASSAVEGAGGETQYF
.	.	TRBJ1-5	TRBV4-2	TGTGCCAGCAGCCAAGATCAAGGCGGGCTCCAGCCCCAGCATTTT	CASSQDQGGLQPQHF
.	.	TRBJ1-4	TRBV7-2	TGTGCCAGCAGCCAGCGGGGGGGCTACCTAGCTAATGAAAAACTGTTTTTT	CASSQRGGYLANEKLFF
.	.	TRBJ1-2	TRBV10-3	TGTGCCATCGGGGAGAGGGGAACGGGCTACACCTTC	CAIGERGTGYTF
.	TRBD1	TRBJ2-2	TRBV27	TGTGCCAGCAGTCGATTCCGGACAGGCCGTACCGGGGAGCTGTTTTTT	CASSRFRTGRTGELFF
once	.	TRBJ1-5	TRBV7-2	TGTGCCAGCAGCTTAGTGGGATCGGGGGGGGCCTTCAATCAGCCCCAGCATTTT	CASSLVGSGGAFNQPQHF
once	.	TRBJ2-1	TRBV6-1	TGTGCCAGCCTTGTCCTAGGTAGGGGTGAGCAGTTCTTC	CASLVLGRGEQFF
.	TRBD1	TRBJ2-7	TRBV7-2	TGTGCCAGCAGCTTCCGGACAGGGGGCACCTACGAGCAGTACTTC	CASSFRTGGTYEQYF
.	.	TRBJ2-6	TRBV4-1	TGCGCCAGCAGCCAGATGGGGAACACTGGGGCCAACGTCCTGACTTTC	CASSQMGNTGANVLTF
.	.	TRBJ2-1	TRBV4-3	TGCGCCAGCAGCCAAGGTTTGCAACTAGGGCTTTACAATGAGCAGTTCTTC	CASSQGLQLGLYNEQFF
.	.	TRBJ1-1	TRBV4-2	TGTGCCAGCAGCCAAGACCTAGGACAGCTGAACACTGAAGCTTTCTTT	CASSQDLGQLNTEAFF
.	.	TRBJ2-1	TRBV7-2	TGTGCCAGCAGCTTATGGAAAGGGGATTACAATGAGCAGTTCTTC	CASSLWKGDYNEQFF
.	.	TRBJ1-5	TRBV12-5	TGTGCTAGTGGTTGGCGGGGGGACAATCAGCCCCAGCATTTT	CASGWRGDNQPQHF
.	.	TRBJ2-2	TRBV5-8	TGTGCCAGCAGCCTAGACAGCACCGGGGAGCTGTTTTTT	CASSLDSTGELFF
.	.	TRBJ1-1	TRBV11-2	TGTGCCAGCAGCTTAGAGGCGGAGAACACTGAAGCTTTCTTT	CASSLEAENTEAFF
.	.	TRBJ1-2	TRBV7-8	TGTGCCAGCAGCCCCCACCGCCTGCTCGGCTATGGCTACACCTTC	CASSPHRLLGYGYTF
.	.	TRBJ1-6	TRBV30	TGTGCCTGGTTGGCATATAATTCACCCCTCCACTTT	CAWLAYNSPLHF
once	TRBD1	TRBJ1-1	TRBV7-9	TGTGCCAGCAGCTTAGCGCAGGGGGGGAACACTGAAGCTTTCTTT	CASSLAQGGNTEAFF
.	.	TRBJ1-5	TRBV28	TGTGCCAGCAGTTTATGGGGACTGTCCGATAGCAATCAGCCCCAGCATTTT	CASSLWGLSDSNQPQHF
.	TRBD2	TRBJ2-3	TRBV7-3	TGTGCCAGCAGCTTTAGCGGGGGGTCCACAGATACGCAGTATTTT	CASSFSGGSTDTQYF
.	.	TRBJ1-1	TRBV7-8	TGTGCCAGCAGCTTAGCGGGGGCGGGGAACACTGAAGCTTTCTTT	CASSLAGAGNTEAFF
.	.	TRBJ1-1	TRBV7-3	TGTGCCAGCAGCCCCTCGGCTATGAACACTGAAGCTTTCTTT	CASSPSAMNTEAFF
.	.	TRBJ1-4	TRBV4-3	TGCGCCAGCAGCCAAGGGTGGGGAGGGGTAGCTAATGAAAAACTGTTTTTT	CASSQGWGGVANEKLFF
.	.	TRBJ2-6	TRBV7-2	TGTGCCAGCACCCTAAACTCTGGGGCCAACGTCCTGACTTTC	CASTLNSGANVLTF
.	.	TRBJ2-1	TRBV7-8	TGTGCCAGCAGCTTGGTCGGGGGCCCCTCCTACAATGAGCAGTTCTTC	CASSLVGGPSYNEQFF
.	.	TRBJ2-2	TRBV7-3	TGTGCCAGCAGCTTCAAAGGGGGCACCGGGGAGCTGTTTTTT	CASSFKGGTGELFF
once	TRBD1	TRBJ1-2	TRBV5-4	TGTGCCAGCAGCCTAGGGACAGGGCCCTATGGCTACACCTTC	CASSLGTGPYGYTF
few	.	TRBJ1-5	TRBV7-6	TGTGCCAGCAGCTTCGGCCCCAAACAGCCCCAGCATTTT	CASSFGPKQPQHF